What follows describes a single TCR beta chain. No antigen is known for it. Clones were sequenced by immunoSEQ multiplex PCR, and TCRdb holds only the in-frame ones, with some missing. The sample has millions of clones, approximately 90% seen once. This record belongs to a study of shared clonotypes between healthy human individuals. Germline V gene data show CDR1 as MNHEY and CDR2 as SVGAGI. V lost 2 bases and J 5 bases, leaving 15 bases between the germline ends. The CDR3 is 15 amino acids. Overall study results and limits: When naive CD4 clonotypes were compared across a few donors, around 4.6% were shared. Rarefaction showed sorted-subset sequencing was incomplete despite large depth.

This chain joins TRBV6-5 and TRBJ1-2; a weak D match, TRBD1 (6 bases). The sequence came from a young man in good health. Sequenced material: naive CD4+ T cells sorted from blood. Documented subset: CD45RA+ positively selected. Here the CDR3 reads CASSYRVQGWYGYTF. CDR3 coding DNA: TGTGCCAGCAGTTACCGGGTGCAGGGGTGGTATGGCTACACCTTC.